This passage covers 2 T cell receptor beta chains from one sample sequenced in a study of glioma-infiltrating T cells after dendritic cell vaccination. Clones were sequenced by immunoSEQ multiplex PCR, and TCRdb holds only the in-frame ones, with some missing. In the table there are fewer than 75,000 clones, 81% of which are singletons. The sequencing used blood, collected before dendritic cell vaccination. The receptors derive from a human donor with glioblastoma.

The rearrangement links TRBV29-1 to TRBJ2-2, with a possible D match to TRBD1 (5 bases). Germline values: CDR1 SQVTM, CDR2 ANQGSEA. Trimming took 7 bases from V and 6 from J, leaving 15 bases between them. The CDR3 contains 13 residues. The CDR3: CSAGQGWSGELFF. In DNA form, the CDR3 reads TGCAGCGCCGGGCAGGGTTGGTCCGGGGAGCTGTTTTTT.

A remark on this clone: Compared with germline, one end of the junction differs, possibly owing to a read error. V and J are TRBV11-2 and TRBJ2-2, with 8 bases identical to TRBD1. There are 16 residues in the CDR3. Germline CDR1 SGHAT, CDR2 FQNNGV. The CDR3 spells CASSQLWTGNAGELFF. CDR3 in DNA: TGTGCCAGCAGCCAACTCTGGACAGGGAACGCCGGGGAGCTGTTTTTT.